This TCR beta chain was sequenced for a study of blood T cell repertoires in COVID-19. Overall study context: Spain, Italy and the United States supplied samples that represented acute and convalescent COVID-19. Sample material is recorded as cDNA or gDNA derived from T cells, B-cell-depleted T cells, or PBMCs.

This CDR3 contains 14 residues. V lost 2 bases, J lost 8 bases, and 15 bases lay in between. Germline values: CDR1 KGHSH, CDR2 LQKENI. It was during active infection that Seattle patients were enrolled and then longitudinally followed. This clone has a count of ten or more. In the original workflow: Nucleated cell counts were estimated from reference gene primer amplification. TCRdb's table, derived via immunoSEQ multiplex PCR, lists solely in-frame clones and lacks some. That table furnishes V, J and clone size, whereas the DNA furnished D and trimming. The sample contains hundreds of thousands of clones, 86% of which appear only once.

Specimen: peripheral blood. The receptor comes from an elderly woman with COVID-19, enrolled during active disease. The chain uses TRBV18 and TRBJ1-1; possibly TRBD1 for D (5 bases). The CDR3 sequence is CASSPSGLTGEAFF. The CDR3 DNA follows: TGTGCCAGCTCACCATCCGGTCTCACAGGAGAAGCTTTCTTT.